This entry describes one T cell receptor beta chain. This sample is drawn from a study of blood T cell repertoires in COVID-19. At the level of the study: COVID-19 samples from acute and convalescent phases originated in the United States, Italy and Spain. The cDNA or gDNA used as material had been derived from T cells, B-cell-depleted T cells, or PBMCs.

Original methodology: Estimated nucleated cell counts came from reference gene primer amplification. Some clones are missing from TCRdb's copy, which holds only in-frame ones; the method was immunoSEQ multiplex PCR. Clone size and V and J calls were adopted from that table, with D and trimming inferred from the DNA. The repertoire includes tens of thousands of clones, 85% to 90% of them detected once, and around 4.9% sits in the top ten. V lost 3 bases and J lost 3, with 14 bases in between. Germline V CDR1 and CDR2: LNHNV, YYDKDF (reference sequence). The CDR3 contains 16 residues. The sequenced material came from peripheral blood. This chain connects TRBV15 to TRBJ2-2; a weak D match, TRBD1 (5 bases). This TCR was recovered from a woman aged 45-59 years with active COVID-19. CDR3 nucleotides: TGTGCCACCAGCAGGGCTCCAGGGTCGCACACCGGGGAGCTGTTTTTT. This encodes CATSRAPGSHTGELFF.